The following is a T cell receptor (beta chain) sequence with its context. Antigen: not known. The data stem from a study of CD8+ T cells in alopecia areata. Study-wide results and caveats: Across lesional scalp, and particularly alopecia totalis/universalis, clonality surpassed that of normal scalp.

Those with alopecia areata gave lesional scalp punch biopsies and peripheral blood. Extracted RNA was reverse transcribed into cDNA, the sequencing template. Repertoires were generated with immunoSEQ multiplex PCR, while TCRdb's copy carries only in-frame clones and drops some. The sample comprises 200,000 to 250,000 clones, 50% to 60% of which are singletons, and approximately 0.44% rests with the top ten. This TCR was recovered from a human donor with alopecia areata. The sample was CD4+ T cells sorted from blood, taken at week 0.

The CDR3 DNA sequence: TGTGCCAGCAGTCCAAGAGCATGGAGCTCCTACAATGAGCAGTTCTTC. It translates to CASSPRAWSSYNEQFF. The chain recombines TRBV2 with TRBJ2-1; D is unresolved. In germline, CDR1 is SNHLY, CDR2 FYNNEI. Trimming pared 5 bases from V and 0 bases from J, leaving 14 bases between. The length of the CDR3 is 16 residues.